This entry lists 3 T cell receptor beta chains sequenced from one sample in a study of cytomegalovirus exposure and HLA in healthy donors. PCR used 60 Vbeta primers and 13 Jbeta primers. Some clones are missing from TCRdb's copy, which holds only in-frame ones; the method was immunoSEQ multiplex PCR. The sample consists of 90,000 to 100,000 clones, less than 80% of them appearing once. The material sequenced was PBMCs. These TCRs come from a man in his forties or fifties in good health and CMV-seronegative.

The genes are TRBV19 and TRBJ2-1; D is unresolved. The CDR3 is 13 amino acids. Trimming removed 7 bases at V and 10 bases at J, with 17 bases between. Germline CDR1 reads LNHDA; CDR2 reads SQIVND (reference sequence). CDR3 in DNA: TGTGCCAGTATCCCTACTACGGGTTGGGAGCAGTTCTTC. Its translation is CASIPTTGWEQFF.

V gene TRBV7-9 combines with J gene TRBJ2-7; D not certain. The length of the CDR3 is 13 residues. CDR1 and CDR2 (germline): SEHNR, FQNEAQ (reference sequence). V was pared by 1 base and J by 3 bases, with 7 bases between. In DNA, the CDR3 is TGTGCCAGCAGCTTAGACCTAAGCTACGAGCAGTACTTC. Amino acids: CASSLDLSYEQYF.

The chain couples TRBV4-3 to TRBJ2-6; 7 bases map to TRBD1. V dropped 3 bases and J dropped 4; count of bases not matched to a gene: 3. CDR3 size: 15 residues. Looked up from germline, CDR1 is LGHNA and CDR2 is YSLEER. The CDR3 DNA sequence: TGCGCCAGCAGCCATACAGGGGCAGGGGCCAACGTCCTGACTTTC. As protein: CASSHTGAGANVLTF.